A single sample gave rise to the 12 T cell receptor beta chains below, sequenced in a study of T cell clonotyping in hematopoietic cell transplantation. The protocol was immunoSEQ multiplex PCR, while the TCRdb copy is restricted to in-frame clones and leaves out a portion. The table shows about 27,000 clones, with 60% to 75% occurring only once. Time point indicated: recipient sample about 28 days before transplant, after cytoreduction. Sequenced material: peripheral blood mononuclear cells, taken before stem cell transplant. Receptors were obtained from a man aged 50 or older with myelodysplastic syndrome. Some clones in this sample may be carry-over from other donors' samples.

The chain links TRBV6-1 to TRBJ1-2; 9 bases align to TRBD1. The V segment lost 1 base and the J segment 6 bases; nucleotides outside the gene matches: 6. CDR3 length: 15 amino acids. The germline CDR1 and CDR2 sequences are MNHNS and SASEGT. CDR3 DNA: TGTGCCAGCAGTGAAGGGGGACAGGGAAGGAATGGCTACACCTTC. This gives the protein CASSEGGQGRNGYTF.

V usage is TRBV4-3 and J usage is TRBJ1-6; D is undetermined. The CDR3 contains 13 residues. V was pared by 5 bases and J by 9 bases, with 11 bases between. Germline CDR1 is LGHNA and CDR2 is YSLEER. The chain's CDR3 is CASSSQRGSPLHF. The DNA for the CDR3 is TGCGCCAGCAGCTCTCAACGTGGTTCACCCCTCCACTTT.

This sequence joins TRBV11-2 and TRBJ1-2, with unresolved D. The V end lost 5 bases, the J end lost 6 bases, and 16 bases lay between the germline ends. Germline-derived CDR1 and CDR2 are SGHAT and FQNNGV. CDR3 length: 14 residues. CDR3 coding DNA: TGTGCCAGCAGCGACTTCCGGCAGCTGGATGGCTACACCTTC. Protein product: CASSDFRQLDGYTF. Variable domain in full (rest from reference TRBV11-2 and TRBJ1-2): EAGVAQSPRYKIIEKRQSVAFWCNPISGHATLYWYQQILGQGPKLLIQFQNNGVVDDSQLPKDRFSAERLKGVDSTLKIQPAKLEDSAVYLCASSDFRQLDGYTFGSGTRLTVV.

The CDR3 loop reads CAWCTKRYNKRANVLTF. The CDR3 DNA follows: TGTGCCTGGTGTACTAAGCGTTATAACAAACGGGCCAACGTCCTGACTTTC. This chain links TRBV30 with TRBJ2-6; D unclear. This CDR3 has 17 amino acids. Germline V gene data show CDR1 as GTSNPN and CDR2 as SVGIG (reference sequence). V lost 5 bases and J lost 5, with 22 bases in between.

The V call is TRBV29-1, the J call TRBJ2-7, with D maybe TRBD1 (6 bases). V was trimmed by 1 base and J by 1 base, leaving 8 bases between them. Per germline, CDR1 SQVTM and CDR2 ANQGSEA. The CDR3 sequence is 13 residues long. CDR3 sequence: CSVEADSSYEQYF. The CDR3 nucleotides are TGCAGCGTTGAAGCGGACAGTTCCTACGAGCAGTACTTC.

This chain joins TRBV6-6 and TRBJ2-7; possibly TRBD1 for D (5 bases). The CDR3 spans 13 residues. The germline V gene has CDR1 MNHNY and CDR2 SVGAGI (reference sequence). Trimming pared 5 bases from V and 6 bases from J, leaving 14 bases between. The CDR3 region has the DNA TGTGCCAGCAGTCGCCCAAGGGGTCGCGAGCAGTACTTC. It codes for CASSRPRGREQYF.

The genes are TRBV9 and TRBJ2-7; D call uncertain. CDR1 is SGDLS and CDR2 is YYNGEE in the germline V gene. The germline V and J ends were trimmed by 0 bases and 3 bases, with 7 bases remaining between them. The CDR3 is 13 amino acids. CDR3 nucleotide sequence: TGTGCCAGCAGCGTAGATACCGACTACGAGCAGTACTTC. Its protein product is CASSVDTDYEQYF.

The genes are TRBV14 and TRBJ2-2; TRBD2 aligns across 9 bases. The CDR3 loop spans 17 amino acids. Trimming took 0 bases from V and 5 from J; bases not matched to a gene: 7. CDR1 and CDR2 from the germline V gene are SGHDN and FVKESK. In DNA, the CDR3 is TGTGCCAGCAGCCAAGATCCGAATAGCGGGAGAACCGGGGAGCTGTTTTTT. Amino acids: CASSQDPNSGRTGELFF.

The CDR3 region is CASSRAGTGELFF. The CDR3 DNA follows: TGTGCCAGCAGCCGGGCGGGAACCGGGGAGCTGTTTTTT. This rearrangement joins TRBV6-5 to TRBJ2-2; TRBD2 might be the D (6 bases). Per germline, CDR1 MNHEY and CDR2 SVGAGI. The V and J ends lost 6 bases and 5 bases respectively, with 10 bases between them. The CDR3 has 13 residues.

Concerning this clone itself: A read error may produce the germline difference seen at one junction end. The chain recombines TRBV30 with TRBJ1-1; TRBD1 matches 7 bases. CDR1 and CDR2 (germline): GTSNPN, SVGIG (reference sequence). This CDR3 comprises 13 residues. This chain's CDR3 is CAWIVQGNPEAFF. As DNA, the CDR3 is TGTGCCTGGATAGTACAGGGGAACCCTGAAGCTTTCTTT. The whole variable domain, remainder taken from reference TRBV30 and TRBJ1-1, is SQTIHQWPATLVQPVGSPLSLECTVEGTSNPNLYWYRQAAGRGLQLLFYSVGIGQISSEVPQNLSASRPQDRQFILSSKKLLLSDSGFYLCAWIVQGNPEAFFGQGTRLTVV.

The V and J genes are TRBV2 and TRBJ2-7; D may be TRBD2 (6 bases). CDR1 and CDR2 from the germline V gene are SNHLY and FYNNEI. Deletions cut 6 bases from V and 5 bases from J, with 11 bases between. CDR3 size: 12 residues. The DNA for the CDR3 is TGTGCCAGCAGGGGACTGGCTCACGAGCAGTACTTC. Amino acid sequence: CASRGLAHEQYF.

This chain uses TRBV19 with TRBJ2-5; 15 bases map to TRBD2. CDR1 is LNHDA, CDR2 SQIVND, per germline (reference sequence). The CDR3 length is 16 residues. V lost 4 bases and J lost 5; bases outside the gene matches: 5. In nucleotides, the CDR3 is TGTGCCAGTAGTAGGGGGACTAGCGGGGGGTTCGAGACCCAGTACTTC. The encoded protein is CASSRGTSGGFETQYF.